This is a list of T cell receptor beta chains from one sample in a study of T cell responses to AZD1222 COVID-19 vaccine. The table came from immunoSEQ multiplex PCR; TCRdb's copy has only in-frame clones and leaves some out. This table has tens of thousands of clones, roughly nine tenths appearing once. The source material was peripheral blood, sampled 28 days after the second AZD1222 dose. The origin of the receptors is an adult who received the AZD1222 COVID-19 vaccine. Both conserved end residues are part of each CDR3. Fields, in order: clone size, V gene, D gene, J gene, CDR3 protein, CDR3 DNA. A D gene is named only where the DNA matches it firmly. Some rows mark clone size as missing; the rest say once, few, many or name a class of expanded clone.

-	TRBV11-1	-	TRBJ2-5	CASSAPREFETQYF	TGTGCCAGCAGCGCTCCGCGAGAATTTGAGACCCAGTACTTC
once	TRBV4-3	TRBD2	TRBJ2-1	CASSQETSGSSQFF	TGCGCCAGCAGCCAAGAGACTAGCGGGAGCTCCCAGTTCTTC
-	TRBV7-2	TRBD2	TRBJ2-1	CASSYASASGRAGEQFF	TGTGCCAGCAGCTACGCCTCGGCTAGCGGGAGGGCTGGTGAGCAGTTCTTC
-	TRBV6-5	TRBD1	TRBJ1-6	CASSYGTGAQNSPLHF	TGTGCCAGCAGTTATGGGACAGGGGCTCAAAATTCACCCCTCCACTTT
-	TRBV19	TRBD1	TRBJ1-2	CAIKGDRPTSF	TGTGCCATTAAGGGGGACAGGCCGACCTCCTTC
-	TRBV24-1	-	TRBJ2-1	CATSDLDGAFPNNEQFF	TGTGCCACCAGTGATTTGGACGGGGCCTTTCCAAACAATGAGCAGTTCTTC
-	TRBV28	-	TRBJ1-5	CASSAPSPHQPQHF	TGTGCCAGCAGTGCCCCTAGTCCTCATCAGCCCCAGCATTTT
-	TRBV6-2/TRBV6-3	TRBD2	TRBJ2-7	CASSYSGSSGPVF	TGTGCCAGCAGTTACTCGGGGAGTAGCGGGCCTGTTTTC
-	TRBV28	-	TRBJ1-6	CASTLGGTPLHF	TGTGCCAGCACCCTGGGGGGGACACCCCTCCACTTT
few	TRBV29-1	-	TRBJ2-1	CSVEGAGWRGVEQFF	TGCAGCGTTGAAGGGGCCGGTTGGAGGGGGGTTGAGCAGTTCTTC
-	TRBV4-2	-	TRBJ2-7	CASSQERAGTSYEQYF	TGTGCCAGCAGCCAAGAAAGGGCAGGTACTTCCTACGAGCAGTACTTC
-	TRBV11-2	-	TRBJ2-5	CASSLVSTTQYF	TGTGCCAGCAGCTTAGTGTCTACGACCCAGTACTTC
-	TRBV2	-	TRBJ2-7	CASMGGKGAYEQYF	TGTGCCAGCATGGGCGGGAAAGGCGCCTACGAGCAGTACTTC
once	TRBV18	-	TRBJ1-4	CASSPRDPSVGKLFF	TGTGCCAGCTCACCCCGGGACCCCTCCGTCGGAAAACTGTTTTTT
-	TRBV28	-	TRBJ1-4	CASSFLHEGRDEKLFF	TGTGCCAGCAGTTTCCTTCATGAGGGTCGAGATGAAAAACTGTTTTTT
-	TRBV6-5	TRBD1	TRBJ2-7	CASSSSGTGGEQYF	TGTGCCAGCAGTTCCTCCGGGACAGGGGGCGAGCAGTACTTC
-	TRBV2	-	TRBJ1-6	CASRRSKNNSPLHF	TGTGCCAGCAGGAGGAGTAAAAATAATTCACCCCTCCACTTT
once	TRBV6-6	-	TRBJ1-1	CASNRQNTEAFF	TGTGCCAGCAATCGACAGAACACTGAAGCTTTCTTT
-	TRBV27	-	TRBJ1-5	CASSSGDGYQPQHF	TGTGCCAGCAGTTCTGGGGACGGGTATCAGCCCCAGCATTTT
-	TRBV19	-	TRBJ1-4	CASSMRDRFRKLFF	TGTGCCAGTAGTATGCGGGACCGCTTCAGAAAACTGTTTTTT
once	TRBV7-2	-	TRBJ2-1	CASSLAGPNYNEQFF	TGTGCCAGCAGCTTAGCGGGGCCGAATTACAATGAGCAGTTCTTC
-	TRBV19	-	TRBJ1-6	CASSSTPSSSYNSPLHF	TGTGCCAGTTCTTCCACTCCCTCGAGCTCCTATAATTCACCCCTCCACTTT
-	TRBV7-3	TRBD1	TRBJ1-2	CASSFSDWTGVDYGYTF	TGTGCCAGCAGCTTCAGTGATTGGACAGGGGTCGACTATGGCTACACCTTC
-	TRBV27	-	TRBJ2-7	CASRPGRGLNRQYF	TGTGCCAGCAGGCCAGGGAGAGGGCTGAATAGGCAGTACTTC
-	TRBV6-1	-	TRBJ2-7	CASSDRGYEQYF	TGTGCCAGCAGTGACCGGGGCTACGAGCAGTACTTC
-	TRBV9	-	TRBJ1-3	CASSALGNSGNTIYF	TGTGCCAGCAGCGCTCTTGGCAACTCTGGAAACACCATATATTTT
once	TRBV5-1	TRBD2	TRBJ2-1	CASSLRAGVSYNEQFF	TGCGCCAGCAGCTTGAGGGCGGGAGTCTCCTACAATGAGCAGTTCTTC
few	TRBV2	-	TRBJ2-3	CASSVETDTQYF	TGTGCCAGCAGCGTGGAAACAGATACGCAGTATTTT
-	TRBV5-6	-	TRBJ2-7	CASSPKGGRQYF	TGTGCCAGCAGCCCCAAGGGGGGTAGGCAGTACTTC
-	TRBV7-3	-	TRBJ2-7	CASSLTSSSYEQYF	TGTGCCAGCAGCTTGACCTCGAGCTCCTACGAGCAGTACTTC
-	TRBV13	-	TRBJ2-1	CASSLADNEQFF	TGTGCCAGCAGCTTAGCTGACAATGAGCAGTTCTTC
-	TRBV5-1	TRBD2	TRBJ2-7	CASSFAGLAGDEQYF	TGCGCCAGCAGCTTTGCCGGACTAGCGGGAGACGAGCAGTACTTC
-	TRBV6-2/TRBV6-3	TRBD2	TRBJ2-5	CASSPSGMVEETQYF	TGTGCCAGCAGCCCCAGCGGGATGGTGGAAGAGACCCAGTACTTC
once	TRBV5-1	-	TRBJ2-2	CASSLAPRPITGELFF	TGCGCCAGCAGCTTGGCTCCCCGTCCGATAACCGGGGAGCTGTTTTTT
once	TRBV6-5	-	TRBJ1-5	CASRTTQGGVQPQHF	TGTGCCAGCAGAACCACACAGGGCGGAGTGCAGCCCCAGCATTTT
-	TRBV5-6	TRBD1	TRBJ1-4	CASSLKAGGEKLFF	TGTGCCAGCAGCTTGAAAGCAGGGGGCGAAAAACTGTTTTTT
once	TRBV3-1/TRBV3-2	-	TRBJ2-3	CASSQATDTQYF	TGTGCCAGCAGCCAAGCCACAGATACGCAGTATTTT
-	TRBV6-6	-	TRBJ1-5	CASREMSNQPQHF	TGTGCCAGCAGAGAGATGAGCAATCAGCCCCAGCATTTT
-	TRBV12-3/TRBV12-4	-	TRBJ1-5	CASSLARQPQHF	TGTGCCAGCAGTTTAGCGCGGCAGCCCCAGCATTTT
-	TRBV5-1	TRBD2	TRBJ2-3	CASSSIKIAGLDTQYF	TGCGCCAGCAGCTCCATTAAGATAGCGGGGCTGGATACGCAGTATTTT
-	TRBV7-9	TRBD2	TRBJ2-7	CASSFSGGDEQYF	TGTGCCAGCAGCTTTTCGGGGGGTGACGAGCAGTACTTC
-	TRBV12-5	-	TRBJ1-5	CASGLVSSNQPQHF	TGTGCTAGTGGTTTGGTTAGTAGCAATCAGCCCCAGCATTTT
-	TRBV6-6	-	TRBJ1-3	CASSLSGNTIYF	TGTGCCAGCAGCCTCTCTGGAAACACCATATATTTT
few	TRBV14	TRBD1	TRBJ1-1	CASSQEARTGRVTEAFF	TGTGCCAGCAGCCAAGAGGCCCGGACAGGGCGAGTCACTGAAGCTTTCTTT
-	TRBV7-3	-	TRBJ2-1	CASSLNSGTYNEQFF	TGTGCCAGCAGCTTAAATAGCGGTACCTACAATGAGCAGTTCTTC
-	TRBV27	TRBD1	TRBJ2-7	CASSVLDRGIYEQYF	TGTGCCAGCAGTGTCCTGGACAGGGGGATCTACGAGCAGTACTTC
-	TRBV11-1	-	TRBJ1-1	CASSLNSYTEAFF	TGTGCCAGCAGCTTAAACAGTTACACTGAAGCTTTCTTT
-	TRBV2	TRBD2	TRBJ2-2	CASSPRGVNTGELFF	TGTGCCAGCAGTCCTCGGGGGGTGAACACCGGGGAGCTGTTTTTT
-	TRBV11-3	-	TRBJ2-7	CASSEDDDHEQYF	TGTGCCAGCAGCGAAGATGACGACCACGAGCAGTACTTC
once	TRBV9	-	TRBJ1-1	CASSPRDISYTEAFF	TGTGCCAGCAGCCCGAGGGACATTTCCTACACTGAAGCTTTCTTT
few	TRBV5-5	TRBD1	TRBJ1-2	CASSPSGGTNYGYTF	TGTGCCAGCAGCCCCTCAGGGGGGACTAACTATGGCTACACCTTC
-	TRBV6-5	-	TRBJ2-1	CASRLTSYEQFF	TGTGCCAGCAGGTTGACTAGTTATGAGCAGTTCTTC